This section outlines one T cell receptor (beta chain) sequence together with its context. This sample is part of a study of blood T cell repertoires in COVID-19. Study-level background: Nucleic acid was either cDNA or gDNA, and it came from T cells, B-cell-depleted T cells, or PBMCs.

Authors' processing steps: Using reference gene primer amplification, nucleated cell counts were estimated. Libraries were prepared by immunoSEQ multiplex PCR; TCRdb keeps only in-frame clonotypes and omits some of them. V and J calls and clone size follow that table, whereas D and trimming were derived from the DNA. The data contain 400,000 to 550,000 clones, about 90% of them singletons. Germline lookup yields CDR1 SGHDN and CDR2 FVKESK. V shed 4 bases and J shed 7 bases, with 14 bases lying between them. The CDR3 is 14 amino acids. The receptor was isolated from a woman under 30 with acute COVID-19. The V gene is TRBV14, the J gene TRBJ2-1; maybe TRBD2 (6 bases). Sequenced material: PBMCs or T cells enriched from blood (not recorded which). CDR3 residues: CASSPRPRGNEQFF. The CDR3 DNA reads TGTGCCAGCAGCCCCAGGCCCCGGGGGAATGAGCAGTTCTTC.